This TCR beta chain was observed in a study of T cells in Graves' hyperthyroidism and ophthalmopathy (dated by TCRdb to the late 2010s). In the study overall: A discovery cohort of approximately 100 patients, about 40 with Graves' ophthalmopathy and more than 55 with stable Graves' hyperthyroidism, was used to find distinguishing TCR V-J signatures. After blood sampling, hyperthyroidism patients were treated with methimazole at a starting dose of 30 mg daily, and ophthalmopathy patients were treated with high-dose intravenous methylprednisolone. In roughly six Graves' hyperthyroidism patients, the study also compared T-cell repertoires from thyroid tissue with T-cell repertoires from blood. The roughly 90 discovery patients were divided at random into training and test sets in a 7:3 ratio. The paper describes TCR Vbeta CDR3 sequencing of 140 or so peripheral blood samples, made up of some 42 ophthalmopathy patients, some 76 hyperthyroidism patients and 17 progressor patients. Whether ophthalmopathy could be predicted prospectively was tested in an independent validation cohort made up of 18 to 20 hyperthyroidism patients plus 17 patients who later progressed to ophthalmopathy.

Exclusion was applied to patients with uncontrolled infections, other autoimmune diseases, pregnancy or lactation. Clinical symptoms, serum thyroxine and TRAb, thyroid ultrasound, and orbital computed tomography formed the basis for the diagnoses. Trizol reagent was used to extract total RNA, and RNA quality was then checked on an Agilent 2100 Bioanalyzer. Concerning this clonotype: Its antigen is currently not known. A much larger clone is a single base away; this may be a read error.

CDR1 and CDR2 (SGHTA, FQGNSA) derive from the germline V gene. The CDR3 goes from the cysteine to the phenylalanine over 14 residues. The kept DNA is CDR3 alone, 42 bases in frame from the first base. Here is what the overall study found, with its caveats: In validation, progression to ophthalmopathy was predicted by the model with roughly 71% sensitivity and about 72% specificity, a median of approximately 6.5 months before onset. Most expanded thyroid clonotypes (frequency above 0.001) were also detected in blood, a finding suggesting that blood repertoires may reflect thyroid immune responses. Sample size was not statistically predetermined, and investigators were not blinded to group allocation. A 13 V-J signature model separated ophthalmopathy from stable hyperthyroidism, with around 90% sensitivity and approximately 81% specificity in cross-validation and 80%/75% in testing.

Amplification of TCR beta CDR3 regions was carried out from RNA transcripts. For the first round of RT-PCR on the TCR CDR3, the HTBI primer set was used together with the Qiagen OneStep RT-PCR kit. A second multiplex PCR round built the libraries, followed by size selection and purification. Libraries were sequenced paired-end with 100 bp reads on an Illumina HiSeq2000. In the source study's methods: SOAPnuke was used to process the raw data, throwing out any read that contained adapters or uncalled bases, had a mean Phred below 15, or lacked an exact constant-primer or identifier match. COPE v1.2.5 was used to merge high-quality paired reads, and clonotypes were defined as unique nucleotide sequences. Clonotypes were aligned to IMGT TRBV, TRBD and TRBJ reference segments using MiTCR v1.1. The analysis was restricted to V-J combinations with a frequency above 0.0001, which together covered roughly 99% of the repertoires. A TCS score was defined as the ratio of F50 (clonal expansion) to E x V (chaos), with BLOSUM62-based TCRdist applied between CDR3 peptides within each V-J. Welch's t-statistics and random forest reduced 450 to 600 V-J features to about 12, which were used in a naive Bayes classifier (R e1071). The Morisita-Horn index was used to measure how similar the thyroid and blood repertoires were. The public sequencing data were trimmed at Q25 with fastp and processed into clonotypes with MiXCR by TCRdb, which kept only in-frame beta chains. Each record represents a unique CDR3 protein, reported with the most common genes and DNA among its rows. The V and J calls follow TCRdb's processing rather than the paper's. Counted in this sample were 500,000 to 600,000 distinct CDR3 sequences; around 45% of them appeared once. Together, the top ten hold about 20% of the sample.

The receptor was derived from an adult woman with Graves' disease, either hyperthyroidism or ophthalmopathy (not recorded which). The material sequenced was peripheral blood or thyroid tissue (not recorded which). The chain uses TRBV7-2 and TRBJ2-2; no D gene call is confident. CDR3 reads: CASSLDINAGELFF. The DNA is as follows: TGTGCCAGCAGCTTAGACATAAACGCCGGAGAGCTGTTTTTT.